The T cell receptor (beta chain) described here comes from a study of T cells expressing NK-cell markers. Study background: Cells sorted as CD3+CD56+NKG2C+, CD3+CD56+NKG2C- and CD3+CD56-NKG2C+ T cells supplied the TCR beta repertoires. Study conclusions and caveats: Of the CD8+ T cell pool in about 6 donors, roughly 1.0-7.5% was accounted for by dominant NKG2C+ clonotypes. The CD3+CD56-NKG2C+ fraction was also led by these clonotypes in a few donors.

To note about this clonotype: Its antigen is currently unknown.

Germline values: CDR1 LNHDA, CDR2 SQIVND (reference sequence). This CDR3 region has 15 residues. Synthesis of TCR beta cDNA relied on 5'RACE template switching carrying UMIs. TCRdb processed the 5' RACE reads again and assigns one entry to each CDR3 protein, with no DNA. This table lists about 300,000 distinct CDR3 sequences. The TCR sequence derives from a woman between 18 and 69 years old in good health. The chain combines TRBV19 with TRBJ1-3. Sequenced sample: blood T cells: a sorted CD56 or NKG2C T cell subset, CD4+ or CD8+ T cells, or bulk PBMC T cells (not recorded which). The CDR3 loop reads CASRRDGGLGNTIYF.